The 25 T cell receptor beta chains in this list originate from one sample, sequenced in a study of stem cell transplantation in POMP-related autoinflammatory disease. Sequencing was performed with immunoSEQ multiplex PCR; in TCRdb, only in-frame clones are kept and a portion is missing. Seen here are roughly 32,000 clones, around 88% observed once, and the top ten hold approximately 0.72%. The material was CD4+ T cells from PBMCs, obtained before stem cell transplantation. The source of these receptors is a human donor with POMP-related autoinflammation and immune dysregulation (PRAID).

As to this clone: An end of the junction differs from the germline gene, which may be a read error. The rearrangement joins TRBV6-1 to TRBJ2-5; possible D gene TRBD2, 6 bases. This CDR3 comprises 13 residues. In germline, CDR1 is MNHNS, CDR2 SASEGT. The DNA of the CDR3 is TGTGCCAGCAGCGAAGTGCGGGGAGAGACCCAGTACTTC. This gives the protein CASSEVRGETQYF.

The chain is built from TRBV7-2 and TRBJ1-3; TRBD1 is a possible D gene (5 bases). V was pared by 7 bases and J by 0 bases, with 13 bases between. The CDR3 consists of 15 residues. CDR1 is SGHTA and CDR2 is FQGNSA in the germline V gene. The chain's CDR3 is CASKSSTDSGNTIYF. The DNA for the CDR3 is TGTGCCAGCAAATCCTCGACAGACTCTGGAAACACCATATATTTT. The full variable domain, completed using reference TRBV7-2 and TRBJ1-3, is GAGVSQSPSNKVTEKGKDVELRCDPISGHTALYWYRQSLGQGLEFLIYFQGNSAPDKSGLPSDRFSAERTGGSVSTLTIQRTQQEDSAVYLCASKSSTDSGNTIYFGEGSWLTVV.

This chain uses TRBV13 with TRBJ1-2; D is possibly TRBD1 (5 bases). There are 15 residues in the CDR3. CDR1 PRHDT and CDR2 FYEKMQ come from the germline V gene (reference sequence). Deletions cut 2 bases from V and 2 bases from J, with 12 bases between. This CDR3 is CASSLLGTENYGYTF. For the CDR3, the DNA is TGTGCCAGCAGCTTACTCGGGACGGAAAACTATGGCTACACCTTC.

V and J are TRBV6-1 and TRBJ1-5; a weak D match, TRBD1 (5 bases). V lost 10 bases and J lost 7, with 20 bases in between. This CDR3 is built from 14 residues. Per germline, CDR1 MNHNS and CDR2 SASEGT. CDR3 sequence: CATLRQGVRQPQHF. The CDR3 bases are TGTGCCACCCTCAGGCAGGGTGTTAGGCAGCCCCAGCATTTT.

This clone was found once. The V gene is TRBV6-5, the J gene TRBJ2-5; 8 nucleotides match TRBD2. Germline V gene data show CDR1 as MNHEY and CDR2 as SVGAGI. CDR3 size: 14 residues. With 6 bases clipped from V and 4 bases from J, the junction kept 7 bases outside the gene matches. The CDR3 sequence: CASRGAGAGETQYF. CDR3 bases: TGTGCCAGCAGAGGAGCGGGGGCGGGAGAGACCCAGTACTTC.

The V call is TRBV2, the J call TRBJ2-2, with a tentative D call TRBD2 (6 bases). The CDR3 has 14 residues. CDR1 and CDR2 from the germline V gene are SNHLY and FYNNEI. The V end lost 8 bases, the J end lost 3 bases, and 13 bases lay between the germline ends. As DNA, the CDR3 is TGTGCCAGCTACCTGACTAGAGACACCGGGGAGCTGTTTTTT. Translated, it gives CASYLTRDTGELFF.

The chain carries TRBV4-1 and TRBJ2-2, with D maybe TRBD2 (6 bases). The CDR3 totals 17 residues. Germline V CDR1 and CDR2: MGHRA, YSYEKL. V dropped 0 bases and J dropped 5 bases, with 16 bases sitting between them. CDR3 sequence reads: CASSQDKPGVSTGELFF. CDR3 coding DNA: TGCGCCAGCAGCCAAGACAAACCGGGAGTATCAACCGGGGAGCTGTTTTTT.

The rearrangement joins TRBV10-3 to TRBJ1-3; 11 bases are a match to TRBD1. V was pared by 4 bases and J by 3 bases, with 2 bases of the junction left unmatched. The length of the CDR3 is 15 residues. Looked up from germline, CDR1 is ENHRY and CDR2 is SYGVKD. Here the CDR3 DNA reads TGTGCCATCAGTGCCGGGACAGGGGGTGGAAACACCATATATTTT. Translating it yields CAISAGTGGGNTIYF.

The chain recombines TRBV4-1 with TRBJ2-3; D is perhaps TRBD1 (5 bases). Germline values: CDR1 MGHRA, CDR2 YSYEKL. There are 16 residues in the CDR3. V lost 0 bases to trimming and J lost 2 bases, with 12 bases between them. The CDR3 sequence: CASSQDARGPTDTQYF. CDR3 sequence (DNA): TGCGCCAGCAGCCAAGATGCAAGGGGCCCCACAGATACGCAGTATTTT.

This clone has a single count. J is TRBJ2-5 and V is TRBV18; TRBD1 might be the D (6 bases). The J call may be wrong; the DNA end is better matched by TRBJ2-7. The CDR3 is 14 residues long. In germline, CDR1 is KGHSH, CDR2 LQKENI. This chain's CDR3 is CASSPGQSSYEQYF. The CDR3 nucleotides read TGTGCCAGCTCACCAGGACAGAGCTCCTACGAGCAGTACTTC.

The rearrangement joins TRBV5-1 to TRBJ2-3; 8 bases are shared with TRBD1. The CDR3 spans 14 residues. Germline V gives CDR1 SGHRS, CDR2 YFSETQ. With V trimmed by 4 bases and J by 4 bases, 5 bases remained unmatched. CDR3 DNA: TGCGCCAGCAGCACCGGACAGGGCTCAGATACGCAGTATTTT. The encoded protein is CASSTGQGSDTQYF.

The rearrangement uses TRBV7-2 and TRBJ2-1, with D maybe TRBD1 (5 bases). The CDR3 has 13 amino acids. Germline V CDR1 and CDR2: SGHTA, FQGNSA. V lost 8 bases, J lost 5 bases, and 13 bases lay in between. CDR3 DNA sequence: TGTGCCAGCGGTAGACAGATTAACAATGAGCAGTTCTTC. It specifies CASGRQINNEQFF.

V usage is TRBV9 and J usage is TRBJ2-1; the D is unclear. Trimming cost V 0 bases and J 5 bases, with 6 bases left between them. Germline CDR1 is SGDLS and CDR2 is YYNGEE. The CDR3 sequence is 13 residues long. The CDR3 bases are TGTGCCAGCAGCGTAGCCACCCACAATGAGCAGTTCTTC. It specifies CASSVATHNEQFF. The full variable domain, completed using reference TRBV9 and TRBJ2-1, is DSGVTQTPKHLITATGQRVTLRCSPRSGDLSVYWYQQSLDQGLQFLIQYYNGEERAKGNILERFSAQQFPDLHSELNLSSLELGDSALYFCASSVATHNEQFFGPGTRLTVL.

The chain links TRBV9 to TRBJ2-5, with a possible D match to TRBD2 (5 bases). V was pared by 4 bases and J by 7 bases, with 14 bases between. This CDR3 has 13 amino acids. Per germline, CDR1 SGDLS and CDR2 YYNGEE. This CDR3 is CASSLYSEGTQYF. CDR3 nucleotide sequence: TGTGCCAGCAGCCTCTACTCCGAGGGGACCCAGTACTTC.

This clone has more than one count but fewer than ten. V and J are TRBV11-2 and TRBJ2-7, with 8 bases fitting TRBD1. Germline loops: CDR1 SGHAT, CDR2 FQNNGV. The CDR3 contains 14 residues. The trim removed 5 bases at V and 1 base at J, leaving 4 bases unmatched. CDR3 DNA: TGTGCCAGCAGCGTGGACAGGGAATCCTACGAGCAGTACTTC. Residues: CASSVDRESYEQYF.

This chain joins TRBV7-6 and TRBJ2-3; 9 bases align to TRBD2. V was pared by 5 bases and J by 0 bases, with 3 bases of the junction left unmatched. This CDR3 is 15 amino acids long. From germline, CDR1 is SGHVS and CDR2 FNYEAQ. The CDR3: CASSGSGGSTDTQYF. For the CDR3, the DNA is TGTGCCAGCAGCGGCAGCGGGGGGAGCACAGATACGCAGTATTTT.

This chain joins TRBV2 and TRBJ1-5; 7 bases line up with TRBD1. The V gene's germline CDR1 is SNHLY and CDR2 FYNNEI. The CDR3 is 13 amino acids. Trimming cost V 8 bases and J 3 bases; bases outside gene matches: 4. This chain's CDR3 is CASEGQFNQPQHF. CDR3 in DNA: TGTGCCAGCGAGGGACAGTTCAATCAGCCCCAGCATTTT.

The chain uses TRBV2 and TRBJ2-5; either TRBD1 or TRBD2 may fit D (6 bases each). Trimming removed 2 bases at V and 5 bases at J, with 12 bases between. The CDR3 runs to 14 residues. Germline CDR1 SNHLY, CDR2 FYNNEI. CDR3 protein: CASSENGGAETQYF. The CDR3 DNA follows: TGTGCCAGCAGTGAAAACGGGGGCGCGGAGACCCAGTACTTC.

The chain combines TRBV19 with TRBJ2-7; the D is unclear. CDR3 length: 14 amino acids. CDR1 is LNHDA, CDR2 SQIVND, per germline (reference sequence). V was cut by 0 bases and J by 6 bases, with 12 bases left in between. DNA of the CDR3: TGTGCCAGTAGTATAGATCTCAACAGAGCCGAGCAGTACTTC. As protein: CASSIDLNRAEQYF.

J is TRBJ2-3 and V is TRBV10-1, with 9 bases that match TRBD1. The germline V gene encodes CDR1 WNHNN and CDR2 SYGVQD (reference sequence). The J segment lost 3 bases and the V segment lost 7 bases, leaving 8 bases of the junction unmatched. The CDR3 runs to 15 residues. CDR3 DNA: TGCGCCAGCAACCCGGGACAGGGTAGGACAGATACGCAGTATTTT. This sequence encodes CASNPGQGRTDTQYF.

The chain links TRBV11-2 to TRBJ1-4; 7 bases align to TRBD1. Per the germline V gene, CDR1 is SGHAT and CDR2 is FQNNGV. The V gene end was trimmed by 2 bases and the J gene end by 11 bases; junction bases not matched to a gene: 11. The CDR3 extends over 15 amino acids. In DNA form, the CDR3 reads TGTGCCAGCAGCTTATCGCCCACAGGGGCAGGGAAACTGTTTTTT. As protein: CASSLSPTGAGKLFF.

The CDR3 DNA reads as TGCGCCAGCAGCACCGGGACAGCGAAGGACGGGGAGCTGTTTTTT. It yields the protein CASSTGTAKDGELFF. The chain joins TRBV5-1 to TRBJ2-2; 7 bases agree with TRBD1. CDR3 length: 15 residues. Trimming cost V 4 bases and J 7 bases; bases outside gene matches: 10. Germline loops: CDR1 SGHRS, CDR2 YFSETQ.

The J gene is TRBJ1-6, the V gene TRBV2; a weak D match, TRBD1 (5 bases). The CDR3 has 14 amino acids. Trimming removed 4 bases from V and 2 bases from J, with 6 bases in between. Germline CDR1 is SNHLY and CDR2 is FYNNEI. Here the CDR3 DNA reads TGTGCCAGCAGTGGGGGGACCTATAATTCACCCCTCCACTTT. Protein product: CASSGGTYNSPLHF. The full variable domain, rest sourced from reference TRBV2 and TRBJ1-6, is EPEVTQTPSHQVTQMGQEVILRCVPISNHLYFYWYRQILGQKVEFLVSFYNNEISEKSEIFDDQFSVERPDGSNFTLKIRSTKLEDSAMYFCASSGGTYNSPLHFGNGTRLTVT.

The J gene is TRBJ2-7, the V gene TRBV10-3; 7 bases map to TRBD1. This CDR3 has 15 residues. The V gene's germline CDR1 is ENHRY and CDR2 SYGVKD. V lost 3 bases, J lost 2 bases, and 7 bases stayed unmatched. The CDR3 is CAISDSTGNPYEQYF. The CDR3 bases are TGTGCCATCAGTGATTCGACAGGGAACCCCTACGAGCAGTACTTC.

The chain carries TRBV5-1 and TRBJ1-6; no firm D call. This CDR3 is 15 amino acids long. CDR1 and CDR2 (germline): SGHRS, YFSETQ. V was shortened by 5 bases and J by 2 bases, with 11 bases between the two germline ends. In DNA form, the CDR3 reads TGCGCCAGCAGAATGGGAGATGCCTATAATTCACCCCTCCACTTT. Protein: CASRMGDAYNSPLHF.